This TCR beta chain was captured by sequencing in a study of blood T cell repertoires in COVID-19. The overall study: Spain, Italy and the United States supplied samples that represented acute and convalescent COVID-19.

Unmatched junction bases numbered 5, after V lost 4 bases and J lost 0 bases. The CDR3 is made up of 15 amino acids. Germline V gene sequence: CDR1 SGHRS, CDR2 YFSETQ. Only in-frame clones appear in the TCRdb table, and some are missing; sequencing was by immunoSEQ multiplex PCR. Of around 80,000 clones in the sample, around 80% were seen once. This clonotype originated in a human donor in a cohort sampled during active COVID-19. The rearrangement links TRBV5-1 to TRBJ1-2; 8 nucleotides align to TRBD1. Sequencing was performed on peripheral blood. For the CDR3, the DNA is TGCGCCAGCAGCCTATGGACAGGGACTAACTATGGCTACACCTTC. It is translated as CASSLWTGTNYGYTF. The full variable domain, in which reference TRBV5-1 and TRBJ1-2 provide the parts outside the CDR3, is KAGVTQTPRYLIKTRGQQVTLSCSPISGHRSVSWYQQTPGQGLQFLFEYFSETQRNKGNFPGRFSGRQFSNSRSEMNVSTLELGDSALYLCASSLWTGTNYGYTFGSGTRLTVV.